The source of this TCR beta chain is a study of blood T cell repertoires in COVID-19. Study-wide background: Samples taken during acute and convalescent COVID-19 were collected in the United States, Italy and Spain. T cells, B-cell-depleted T cells, or PBMCs provided the cDNA or gDNA that served as material.

Clones were read by immunoSEQ multiplex PCR, and TCRdb kept only the in-frame ones, dropping some. The sample gives 140,000 or so clones, around 80% of which show up once; about 2% is in the top ten. The CDR3 spans 12 residues. V gave up 5 bases and J gave up 6 bases, with 11 bases separating them. Germline V gene data show CDR1 as MNHEY and CDR2 as SVGAGI. Input material: peripheral blood. This TCR was sampled from a woman aged 60-75 years with acute or convalescent COVID-19. This rearrangement joins TRBV6-5 to TRBJ2-7, with TRBD1 as a possible D gene (5 bases). The CDR3 sequence: CASSLGVGEQYF. CDR3 nucleotides: TGTGCCAGCAGTCTAGGGGTGGGCGAGCAGTACTTC.